The next 24 T cell receptor beta chains were all read from a single sample in a study of CD8+ T cells in alopecia areata. Reverse transcribed after extraction, RNA yielded cDNA as the sequencing template. Sequenced by immunoSEQ multiplex PCR; TCRdb stores in-frame clones only, minus some. The sample lists approximately 210,000 clones; approximately 47% were seen once. Regarding treatment: oral pan-JAK inhibitor, 5-10 mg twice daily. The material was CD4+ T cells sorted from blood, obtained between weeks 36 and 40, from a patient treated with tofacitinib. These receptors were collected from a human donor with alopecia areata.

The chain has TRBV30 and TRBJ1-1; D gene ambiguous. The germline V gene encodes CDR1 GTSNPN and CDR2 SVGIG (reference sequence). The CDR3 is made up of 13 amino acids. Between the trimmed V and J ends, which lost 2 bases and 5 bases, there was a span of 12 bases. Here the CDR3 DNA reads TGTGCCTGGAGTCGCCAGCCGTGGACTGAAGCTTTCTTT. Translated, it gives CAWSRQPWTEAFF.

The genes are TRBV4-1 and TRBJ1-1, with D unresolved. The CDR3 extends over 14 amino acids. V lost 4 bases, J lost 7 bases, and 16 bases lay in between. CDR1 MGHRA and CDR2 YSYEKL come from the germline V gene. CDR3 sequence reads: CASSPIYRESEAFF. The CDR3 DNA is TGCGCCAGCAGCCCTATATACCGGGAAAGTGAAGCTTTCTTT.

This chain connects TRBV5-1 to TRBJ2-7, with 8 bases lining up with TRBD2. V lost 6 bases to trimming and J lost 3 bases; unmatched junction nucleotides: 5. The V gene's germline CDR1 is SGHRS and CDR2 YFSETQ. The CDR3 has 13 residues. CDR3 bases: TGCGCCAGCAAAGGTAGCGGGAACTACGAGCAGTACTTC. Translating gives CASKGSGNYEQYF.

The count of this clone is one. The chain has TRBV30 and TRBJ1-2; D is uncertain. Germline lookup yields CDR1 GTSNPN and CDR2 SVGIG (reference sequence). The germline V and J ends were trimmed by 0 bases and 8 bases, with 13 bases remaining between them. This CDR3 comprises 13 residues. The CDR3 DNA sequence: TGTGCCTGGAGTGTGAACGGACCCTCGGGCTACACCTTC. This encodes CAWSVNGPSGYTF.

The chain recombines TRBV5-4 with TRBJ2-3, with D perhaps TRBD2 (6 bases). CDR3 length equals 14 residues. The V gene's germline CDR1 is SGHNT and CDR2 YYREEE (reference sequence). Trimming removed 4 bases at V and 10 bases at J, with 19 bases between. The CDR3 region has the DNA TGTGCCAGCAGCCCCAGCGGGCCTCCTGAGGCGCAGTATTTT. Protein sequence: CASSPSGPPEAQYF.

The J gene is TRBJ2-3, the V gene TRBV29-1; unclear D gene. CDR3 size: 10 residues. V was pared by 2 bases and J by 8 bases, with 5 bases between. Germline V gene lookup returns CDR1 SQVTM and CDR2 ANQGSEA. CDR3 loop: CSVERRTQYF. CDR3 sequence (DNA): TGCAGCGTTGAACGGCGTACGCAGTATTTT.

This clone was counted between two and nine times. V gene TRBV5-1 combines with J gene TRBJ2-3; the D gene is possibly TRBD2 (5 bases). The germline CDR1 and CDR2 sequences are SGHRS and YFSETQ. The V gene lost 4 bases and the J gene lost 2 bases, with 14 bases spanning the gap. This CDR3 spans 15 amino acids. In DNA form, the CDR3 reads TGCGCCAGCAGCCCCGGGGTGGCGTTCACAGATACGCAGTATTTT. It encodes CASSPGVAFTDTQYF.

For the CDR3, the DNA is TGTGCCAGCAGCCAAGACGCCGTTTATTACGAGCAGTACTTC. This gives the protein CASSQDAVYYEQYF. The V call is TRBV4-2, the J call TRBJ2-7, with D unclear. The CDR3 contains 14 residues. Germline V gene sequence: CDR1 LGHNA, CDR2 YNFKEQ. Trimming removed 0 bases at V and 4 bases at J, with 10 bases between.

As for this clone: Other DNA sequences of this sample code for an identical CDR3. The CDR3 bases are TGTGCCTGGAGTGGGGACAGGGGAAATGAAAAACTGTTTTTT. Translation: CAWSGDRGNEKLFF. V usage is TRBV30 and J usage is TRBJ1-4; 10 nucleotides line up with TRBD1. Unmatched junction bases numbered 1, after V lost 1 base and J lost 5 bases. The germline V gene encodes CDR1 GTSNPN and CDR2 SVGIG (reference sequence). The CDR3 is 14 amino acids.

This clone was seen a handful of times. This chain uses TRBV2 with TRBJ1-5; D possibly corresponds to TRBD1 (5 bases). The CDR3 is made up of 14 amino acids. CDR1 is SNHLY, CDR2 FYNNEI, per germline. Trimming removed 6 bases from V and 3 bases from J, with 12 bases in between. CDR3: CASSPGGFNQPQHF. In DNA form, the CDR3 reads TGTGCCAGCAGCCCGGGGGGTTTCAATCAGCCCCAGCATTTT.

This clone occurred a few times. The chain has TRBV5-4 and TRBJ1-3; no definite D call. Trimming removed 4 bases from V and 0 bases from J, with 11 bases in between. This CDR3 is built from 15 residues. The germline gives CDR1 SGHNT, CDR2 YYREEE (reference sequence). The CDR3 DNA follows: TGTGCCAGCAGCCAGGACGCTTACTCTGGAAACACCATATATTTT. Protein: CASSQDAYSGNTIYF.

The chain couples TRBV7-8 to TRBJ2-7; D not resolved. This CDR3 region has 12 residues. V was trimmed by 8 bases and J by 5 bases, leaving 13 bases between them. Germline loops: CDR1 SGHVS, CDR2 FQNEAQ. The CDR3 DNA follows: TGTGCCAGCGTCAAGTGGAGAGACGAGCAGTACTTC. Translated: CASVKWRDEQYF.

The gene calls are TRBV2 and TRBJ1-5, with D uncertain. V shed 4 bases and J shed 1 base, with 5 bases lying between them. Germline CDR1 reads SNHLY; CDR2 reads FYNNEI. CDR3 length equals 13 residues. CDR3: CASSANSNQPQHF. CDR3 in DNA: TGTGCCAGCAGTGCGAACAGCAATCAGCCCCAGCATTTT.

The chain joins TRBV19 to TRBJ1-1; the D gene is possibly TRBD1 (5 bases). The V end was cut by 8 bases, the J end by 7 bases, with 17 bases between. This CDR3 spans 13 amino acids. Germline CDR1 LNHDA, CDR2 SQIVND (reference sequence). CDR3 bases: TGTGCCAGTGGCGGGGGACGGGTAAATGAAGCTTTCTTT. It is translated as CASGGGRVNEAFF.

Of note for this clone: The same CDR3 also results from other DNA sequences found in this sample. The J gene is TRBJ1-2, the V gene TRBV20-1; TRBD1 aligns across 11 bases. CDR1 is DFQATT, CDR2 SNEGSKA, per germline (reference sequence). This CDR3 contains 11 residues. V gave up 6 bases and J gave up 8 bases; unmatched junction bases: 2. The chain's CDR3 is CSAGQGAGYTF. CDR3 nucleotide sequence: TGCAGTGCAGGACAGGGGGCAGGCTACACCTTC.

This clone was seen a handful of times. This chain links TRBV5-1 with TRBJ2-4; unclear D gene. V was clipped by 0 bases and J by 11 bases, with 12 bases between them. This CDR3 spans 13 amino acids. The germline V gene has CDR1 SGHRS and CDR2 YFSETQ. The CDR3 sequence is CASSLGTQKVQYF. The CDR3, as DNA: TGCGCCAGCAGCTTGGGTACCCAGAAGGTTCAGTACTTC.

The chain combines TRBV5-1 with TRBJ2-2; D perhaps matches TRBD2 (5 bases). Trimming pared 6 bases from V and 0 bases from J, leaving 12 bases between. The germline CDR1 and CDR2 sequences are SGHRS and YFSETQ. The CDR3 is 15 residues long. CDR3 amino acids: CASNVGNANTGELFF. CDR3 in DNA: TGCGCCAGCAATGTCGGGAACGCGAACACCGGGGAGCTGTTTTTT.

V is TRBV5-1 and J is TRBJ2-1, with D maybe TRBD1 (5 bases). The CDR3 extends over 13 amino acids. The V gene's germline CDR1 is SGHRS and CDR2 YFSETQ. The V end was cut by 4 bases, the J end by 2 bases, with 7 bases between. CDR3 protein: CASSMDTYNEQFF. CDR3 bases: TGCGCCAGCAGCATGGACACCTACAATGAGCAGTTCTTC.

This rearrangement joins TRBV28 to TRBJ2-1; TRBD2 might be the D (6 bases). CDR3 length: 15 residues. The V gene's germline CDR1 is MDHEN and CDR2 SYDVKM. The germline V and J ends were trimmed by 7 bases and 7 bases, with 20 bases remaining between them. This CDR3 is CASTPPTGERNEQFF. The CDR3 DNA follows: TGTGCCAGCACCCCGCCGACGGGAGAAAGGAATGAGCAGTTCTTC.

This clone was counted a few times. The CDR3 spells CASSPGTGTNQPQHF. In DNA form, the CDR3 reads TGCGCCAGCAGCCCGGGGACAGGGACCAATCAGCCCCAGCATTTT. The chain uses TRBV5-1 and TRBJ1-5, with 9 bases fitting TRBD1. The germline V gene has CDR1 SGHRS and CDR2 YFSETQ. J gave up 3 bases and V 4 bases, and 5 bases lay outside the gene matches. This CDR3 is 15 amino acids long.

This clone was counted a few times. The chain employs TRBV29-1 and TRBJ2-3; the D is unclear. The germline CDR1 and CDR2 sequences are SQVTM and ANQGSEA. The ends were cut back, 3 bases at V and 0 bases at J, with 7 bases in the middle. The CDR3 loop spans 13 amino acids. In DNA form, the CDR3 reads TGCAGCGTTGACCCTGGGAGCACAGATACGCAGTATTTT. Translating it yields CSVDPGSTDTQYF.

This clone has more than one count but fewer than ten. V and J are TRBV11-1 and TRBJ2-1; D is possibly TRBD2 (6 bases). Germline V gives CDR1 SGHAT, CDR2 FQDESV (reference sequence). Trimming removed 2 bases at V and 0 bases at J, with 14 bases between. This CDR3 has 17 residues. The CDR3 bases are TGTGCCAGCAGCTTAATAGCGGAACCACCCTCCTACAATGAGCAGTTCTTC. Its translation: CASSLIAEPPSYNEQFF.

This clone was detected a few times. CDR3 residues: CSGAEYQETQYF. The CDR3 coding sequence is TGCAGCGGGGCGGAGTACCAAGAGACCCAGTACTTC. V usage is TRBV29-1 and J usage is TRBJ2-5; D gene ambiguous. The CDR3 loop spans 12 amino acids. Germline CDR1 reads SQVTM; CDR2 reads ANQGSEA. Trimming cost V 7 bases and J 0 bases, with 9 bases left between them.

The genes are TRBV2 and TRBJ2-3; TRBD2 aligns across 8 bases. Unmatched junction bases numbered 8, after V lost 2 bases and J lost 4 bases. The CDR3 has 16 residues. Germline lookup yields CDR1 SNHLY and CDR2 FYNNEI. The CDR3 spells CASSETAGVSADTQYF. CDR3 sequence (DNA): TGTGCCAGCAGTGAAACAGCGGGAGTGAGTGCAGATACGCAGTATTTT.